This entry lists 4 T cell receptor beta chains sequenced from one sample in a study of T cell repertoires in cytomegalovirus infection. Using its own MiXCR run on the reads, TCRdb lists one record per CDR3 protein. In the table there are 200,000 to 300,000 distinct CDR3 sequences, roughly an eighth of which are singletons. The sample was PBMCs. Receptors originate from a human donor in good health (CMV status not recorded). Some clones in this sample may be carry-over from other donors' samples.

This clonotype was seen a single time. This chain links TRBV29-1 with TRBJ1-2; maybe TRBD1 (5 bases). In germline, CDR1 is SQVTM, CDR2 ANQGSEA. The CDR3 totals 11 residues. V lost 7 bases and J lost 6, with 12 bases in between. The chain's CDR3 is CSAEGRDGYTF. The CDR3 DNA is TGCAGCGCCGAGGGCAGGGATGGCTACACCTTC.

This clonotype was seen only a few times. The chain uses TRBV25-1 and TRBJ1-4, with no clear D. Germline V gives CDR1 MGHDK, CDR2 SYGVNS. The V gene lost 3 bases and the J gene lost 7 bases, with 18 bases spanning the gap. The CDR3 spans 16 residues. CDR3 loop: CASSDQGSTFFEKLFF. CDR3 bases: TGTGCCAGCAGTGACCAAGGGTCAACCTTTTTTGAAAAACTGTTTTTT.

This clonotype was detected many times. The chain carries TRBV28 and TRBJ2-2; no clear D. CDR3 length: 16 residues. V lost 9 bases, J lost 1 base, and 18 bases lay in between. Per germline, CDR1 MDHEN and CDR2 SYDVKM. CDR3 in DNA: TGTGCCAGTTCACTTGGGCGGCGGATGAACACCGGGGAGCTGTTTTTT. Amino acid sequence: CASSLGRRMNTGELFF.

The CDR3 DNA reads as TGCAGTGCTAGAGGGACTAGCGGGGGCCCGAAGGAGACCCAGTACTTC. Translation gives CSARGTSGGPKETQYF. V is TRBV20-1 and J is TRBJ2-5, with 13 positions matching TRBD2. Looked up from germline, CDR1 is DFQATT and CDR2 is SNEGSKA (reference sequence). This CDR3 spans 16 amino acids. The trim removed 1 base at V and 5 bases at J, leaving 7 bases unmatched.